These 29 T cell receptor beta chains originate from one sample sequenced in a study of cytomegalovirus exposure and HLA in healthy donors. Generated by immunoSEQ multiplex PCR, the TCRdb table keeps only in-frame clones and is missing some. The sample includes about 120,000 clones, roughly nine tenths seen only once; the top ten take around 1.1%. The sample taken for sequencing was PBMCs. These receptors all come from a woman aged 18-30 years in good health and CMV-seronegative.

This chain uses TRBV4-3 with TRBJ2-2, with 8 bases aligning to TRBD2. The ends lost 0 bases at V and 6 bases at J; junction bases unmatched: 9. The CDR3 spans 17 residues. CDR1 is LGHNA and CDR2 is YSLEER in the germline V gene. The CDR3, as DNA: TGCGCCAGCAGCCAAGATTACAGAGCGGGAGCGGCCGGGGAGCTGTTTTTT. It is translated as CASSQDYRAGAAGELFF.

V gene TRBV30 combines with J gene TRBJ1-5; a possible D gene is TRBD1 (5 bases). V lost 0 bases to trimming and J lost 2 bases, with 8 bases between them. The CDR3 consists of 14 residues. Germline lookup yields CDR1 GTSNPN and CDR2 SVGIG (reference sequence). As DNA, the CDR3 is TGTGCCTGGAGTGTATCGGGGGGCAATCAGCCCCAGCATTTT. Its translation is CAWSVSGGNQPQHF.

V usage is TRBV4-2 and J usage is TRBJ1-1; the D gene is possibly TRBD1 (5 bases). Germline CDR1 LGHNA, CDR2 YNFKEQ. The CDR3 is made up of 17 amino acids. The V gene lost 0 bases and the J gene lost 4 bases, with 18 bases spanning the gap. The CDR3 spells CASSQEIFRVRGTEAFF. The CDR3 DNA sequence: TGTGCCAGCAGCCAAGAGATTTTTCGGGTTAGGGGCACTGAAGCTTTCTTT.

The V call is TRBV29-1, the J call TRBJ2-1, with 8 positions matching TRBD2. CDR1 and CDR2 (germline): SQVTM, ANQGSEA. Trimming at V came to 4 bases and at J to 4 bases, leaving 6 bases not matched to a gene. The CDR3 has 14 residues. The CDR3 here is CSVVVAGSYNEQFF. CDR3 bases: TGCAGCGTTGTTGTAGCGGGATCATACAATGAGCAGTTCTTC.

The chain uses TRBV30 and TRBJ1-4; 7 nucleotides agree with TRBD1. This CDR3 has 15 amino acids. Unmatched junction bases numbered 6, after V lost 3 bases and J lost 2 bases. CDR1 is GTSNPN and CDR2 is SVGIG in the germline V gene (reference sequence). The CDR3 protein is CAWSLHRGTNEKLFF. The CDR3 nucleotides are TGTGCCTGGAGCTTACACAGGGGTACTAATGAAAAACTGTTTTTT.

This chain joins TRBV29-1 and TRBJ1-1; no firm D call. The CDR3 totals 12 residues. In germline, CDR1 is SQVTM, CDR2 ANQGSEA. Trimming removed 3 bases from V and 6 bases from J, with 11 bases in between. The CDR3 DNA is TGCAGCGTTGAGAGATCGGGTTCTGAAGCTTTCTTT. Amino acid sequence: CSVERSGSEAFF.

The J gene is TRBJ2-5, the V gene TRBV18, with D perhaps matching TRBD1 (5 bases). From germline, CDR1 is KGHSH and CDR2 LQKENI. Trimming left V 1 base short and J 5 bases short, with 17 bases between. CDR3 length: 16 amino acids. CDR3 nucleotides: TGTGCCAGCTCACCACTGGACAACGAAAAAGGGGAGACCCAGTACTTC. The encoded protein is CASSPLDNEKGETQYF.

The V call is TRBV25-1, the J call TRBJ2-5; D unclear. The ends were cut back, 3 bases at V and 7 bases at J, with 6 bases in the middle. The CDR3 consists of 11 residues. Germline CDR1 is MGHDK and CDR2 is SYGVNS. The CDR3 nucleotides read TGTGCCAGCAGTGACTACGGGACCCAGTACTTC. Translation: CASSDYGTQYF. The full variable domain, with the rest looked up from reference TRBV25-1 and TRBJ2-5, is EADIYQTPRYLVIGTGKKITLECSQTMGHDKMYWYQQDPGMELHLIHYSYGVNSTEKGDLSSESTVSRIRTEHFPLTLESARPSHTSQYLCASSDYGTQYFGPGTRLLVL.

V and J are TRBV4-2 and TRBJ2-3, with 8 bases that match TRBD2. Germline values: CDR1 LGHNA, CDR2 YNFKEQ. The CDR3 contains 15 residues. The J segment lost 5 bases and the V segment lost 4 bases, leaving 8 bases of the junction unmatched. DNA of the CDR3: TGTGCCAGCAGCCGGCGGGGGGACGGGGGAGATACGCAGTATTTT. It yields the protein CASSRRGDGGDTQYF.

V and J are TRBV5-1 and TRBJ2-7; TRBD1 aligns across 8 bases. This CDR3 has 15 amino acids. Trimming took 4 bases from V and 5 from J; bases not matched to a gene: 11. Looked up from germline, CDR1 is SGHRS and CDR2 is YFSETQ. The CDR3 spells CASSATGGLNDEQYV. CDR3 in DNA: TGCGCCAGCAGCGCAACAGGGGGTCTGAATGACGAGCAGTACGTC.

The count of this clone is one. This chain joins TRBV4-3 and TRBJ1-2; D is unclear. The CDR3 sequence is 15 residues long. Trimming left V 3 bases short and J 7 bases short, with 18 bases between. Germline CDR1 LGHNA, CDR2 YSLEER. The DNA for the CDR3 is TGCGCCAGCAGCCAGACCCAAGGGAGTTTCGGTGGCTACACCTTC. Translating gives CASSQTQGSFGGYTF.

In this sample, this clone turned up a few times. The V and J genes are TRBV27 and TRBJ1-2; TRBD1 is a possible D gene (5 bases). The CDR3 sequence is 12 residues long. With 7 bases removed from V and 6 bases from J, the gap between germline ends came to 12 bases. The germline V gene has CDR1 MNHEY and CDR2 SMNVEV (reference sequence). The CDR3 spells CASTGGGDGYTF. CDR3 nucleotide sequence: TGTGCCAGCACCGGGGGAGGTGATGGCTACACCTTC.

The J gene is TRBJ2-7, the V gene TRBV20-1, with D unclear. The V end was cut by 8 bases, the J end by 4 bases, with 9 bases between. The CDR3 totals 10 residues. The germline CDR1 and CDR2 sequences are DFQATT and SNEGSKA (reference sequence). The CDR3 loop is CSTLLYEQYF. In DNA, the CDR3 is TGCAGTACTCTTCTTTACGAGCAGTACTTC.

V and J are TRBV28 and TRBJ1-4, with TRBD1 as a possible D gene (6 bases). The germline gives CDR1 MDHEN, CDR2 SYDVKM. The CDR3 length is 14 residues. V was pared by 8 bases and J by 4 bases, with 14 bases between. The DNA of the CDR3 is TGTGCCAGCGGAACAGGGCCGCATAATGAAAAACTGTTTTTT. This sequence encodes CASGTGPHNEKLFF. The variable domain in full, with the rest retrieved from reference TRBV28 and TRBJ1-4, is DVKVTQSSRYLVKRTGEKVFLECVQDMDHENMFWYRQDPGLGLRLIYFSYDVKMKEKGDIPEGYSVSREKKERFSLILESASTNQTSMYLCASGTGPHNEKLFFGSGTQLSVL.

The V and J genes are TRBV15 and TRBJ2-7; 9 bases fit TRBD1. Germline V gene data show CDR1 as LNHNV and CDR2 as YYDKDF (reference sequence). J lost 6 bases, V lost 3 bases, and 0 bases had no gene match. This CDR3 comprises 12 residues. The CDR3 nucleotides are TGTGCCACCAGCAGGGACAGGGGCGAGCAGTACGTC. Translation: CATSRDRGEQYV.

This chain joins TRBV18 and TRBJ2-6; possible D gene TRBD2, 6 bases. Germline CDR1 KGHSH, CDR2 LQKENI. The CDR3 sequence is 17 residues long. Deletions cut 2 bases from V and 0 bases from J, with 11 bases between. CDR3 in DNA: TGTGCCAGCTCACCAGTAGGCGGGAACTCTGGGGCCAACGTCCTGACTTTC. Residues: CASSPVGGNSGANVLTF.

V usage is TRBV6-6 and J usage is TRBJ2-1, with D uncertain. Germline loops: CDR1 MNHNY, CDR2 SVGAGI (reference sequence). The CDR3 runs 15 residues. V was cut by 6 bases and J by 1 base, with 13 bases left in between. In DNA, the CDR3 is TGTGCCAGCAGCCCCGCCCGCGGTTCCTACAATGAGCAGTTCTTC. Protein product: CASSPARGSYNEQFF.

The rearrangement uses TRBV19 and TRBJ2-3, with TRBD2 identical over 8 bases. V dropped 6 bases and J dropped 4; count of bases not matched to a gene: 9. CDR1 and CDR2 from the germline V gene are LNHDA and SQIVND (reference sequence). The CDR3 has 15 residues. The CDR3 spells CASSPPGLVSDTQYF. DNA of the CDR3: TGTGCCAGTAGCCCCCCGGGACTAGTATCAGATACGCAGTATTTT.

The gene calls are TRBV6-5 and TRBJ2-7; 8 nucleotides line up with TRBD2. Germline lookup yields CDR1 MNHEY and CDR2 SVGAGI. Trimming cost V 5 bases and J 10 bases; bases outside gene matches: 13. CDR3 length equals 14 residues. In DNA form, the CDR3 reads TGTGCCAGCAGTGCGACTATTACTAGCGGCCTCCAGTACTTC. This gives the protein CASSATITSGLQYF.

The rearrangement uses TRBV27 and TRBJ2-1; D is uncertain. The germline V and J ends were trimmed by 7 bases and 5 bases, with 24 bases remaining between them. The CDR3 contains 17 residues. CDR1 is MNHEY, CDR2 SMNVEV, per germline (reference sequence). CDR3 region: CASTPEYFLRQDNEQFF. Here the CDR3 DNA reads TGTGCCAGCACCCCGGAATACTTTCTCCGCCAGGACAATGAGCAGTTCTTC.

The chain carries TRBV28 and TRBJ2-7, with 10 bases lining up with TRBD1. CDR1 is MDHEN and CDR2 is SYDVKM in the germline V gene. Trimming at V came to 6 bases and at J to 6 bases, leaving 8 bases not matched to a gene. The CDR3 totals 14 residues. The CDR3 DNA reads TGTGCCAGCAGGGTCGGGACAGGGGAGGGCGAGCAGTACTTC. Residues: CASRVGTGEGEQYF.

The chain is built from TRBV28 and TRBJ1-2; D remains ambiguous. Trimming removed 2 bases from V and 10 bases from J, with 14 bases in between. CDR1 and CDR2 (germline): MDHEN, SYDVKM. The CDR3 totals 13 residues. The CDR3 loop reads CASSLGGPSPYTF. The CDR3 coding sequence is TGTGCCAGCAGTTTAGGAGGTCCATCCCCCTACACCTTC.

This rearrangement joins TRBV4-3 to TRBJ2-2, with 9 bases fitting TRBD2. V trimming: 0 bases; J trimming: 1 base; junction bases outside the gene matches: 6. CDR1 LGHNA and CDR2 YSLEER come from the germline V gene. The length of the CDR3 is 18 residues. The CDR3 DNA is TGCGCCAGCAGCCAAGATCATAATAGCGGGAGGAACACCGGGGAGCTGTTTTTT. Encoded protein: CASSQDHNSGRNTGELFF.

The V gene is TRBV6-4, the J gene TRBJ1-1; the match to TRBD1 covers 7 bases. CDR3 length equals 15 residues. V dropped 6 bases and J dropped 4; count of bases not matched to a gene: 11. Germline V gene data show CDR1 as MRHNA and CDR2 as SNTAGT. The CDR3 spells CASSDGVSGGTEAFF. DNA of the CDR3: TGTGCCAGCAGCGACGGTGTTTCAGGGGGCACTGAAGCTTTCTTT.

The chain couples TRBV5-1 to TRBJ1-4; tentatively, D is TRBD1 (6 bases). Trimming cost V 4 bases and J 0 bases, with 13 bases left between them. This CDR3 is built from 16 residues. Per germline, CDR1 SGHRS and CDR2 YFSETQ. CDR3 loop: CASSRTVTATNEKLFF. The DNA for the CDR3 is TGCGCCAGCAGCAGGACAGTAACAGCAACTAATGAAAAACTGTTTTTT.

The V and J genes are TRBV28 and TRBJ2-3, with TRBD2 matching over 9 bases. The CDR3 spans 14 residues. The germline V gene encodes CDR1 MDHEN and CDR2 SYDVKM. Losses at the gene ends were 10 bases for V and 4 bases for J; bases not matched to a gene: 9. In DNA form, the CDR3 reads TGTGCCACCGGGATTAGCGGGAGAGCAGATACGCAGTATTTT. It translates to CATGISGRADTQYF.

This clone is categorized as medium-sized. The chain is built from TRBV9 and TRBJ1-1; D is unresolved. Germline V gene data show CDR1 as SGDLS and CDR2 as YYNGEE. V was clipped by 7 bases and J by 1 base, with 8 bases between them. The CDR3 runs 12 residues. CDR3 protein: CASSNGNTEAFF. The CDR3 coding sequence is TGTGCCAGCTCCAACGGGAACACTGAAGCTTTCTTT.

The rearrangement joins TRBV4-1 to TRBJ2-2, with TRBD1 matching 9 bases. This CDR3 has 15 amino acids. CDR1 and CDR2 from the germline V gene are MGHRA and YSYEKL. The ends lost 4 bases at V and 4 bases at J; junction bases unmatched: 4. Here the CDR3 DNA reads TGCGCCAGCAGCCCCCAGACAGGGGGCACCGGGGAGCTGTTTTTT. It specifies CASSPQTGGTGELFF.

The rearrangement joins TRBV27 to TRBJ2-1, with D tentatively TRBD2 (6 bases). The ends were cut back, 2 bases at V and 4 bases at J, with 12 bases in the middle. CDR1 and CDR2 (germline): MNHEY, SMNVEV (reference sequence). This CDR3 spans 15 amino acids. Written as DNA, the CDR3 is TGTGCCAGCAGTTTAGAGCGGGTCCGGTACAATGAGCAGTTCTTC. It specifies CASSLERVRYNEQFF.